This TCR beta chain stems from a study of shared clonotypes between healthy human individuals. For the study at large: Contributing individuals were two females and a few males aged 18 to 49.

Libraries were prepared by immunoSEQ multiplex PCR; TCRdb keeps only in-frame clonotypes and omits some of them. The table has about 710,000 clones, around three quarters seen once. Findings of the study overall: The naive CD4 repertoires of a handful of donors were compared, and about 5% of clonotypes were shared.

With respect to this clone: Its antigen is currently unknown. The sample contains more than one DNA sequence encoding this CDR3.

CDR1 and CDR2 from the germline V gene are MNHNS and SASEGT. The CDR3 spans 14 residues. V gave up 6 bases and J gave up 1 base; unmatched junction bases: 5. The source material was memory CD4+ T cells sorted from blood. The subset here: CD45RA-negative fraction. The rearrangement uses TRBV6-1 and TRBJ2-7; TRBD2 aligns across 8 bases. The TCR sequence derives from a woman under 40 in good health. The CDR3 region is CASSRAGESYEQYF. In nucleotides, the CDR3 is TGTGCCAGCAGCCGAGCGGGAGAATCCTACGAGCAGTACTTC.